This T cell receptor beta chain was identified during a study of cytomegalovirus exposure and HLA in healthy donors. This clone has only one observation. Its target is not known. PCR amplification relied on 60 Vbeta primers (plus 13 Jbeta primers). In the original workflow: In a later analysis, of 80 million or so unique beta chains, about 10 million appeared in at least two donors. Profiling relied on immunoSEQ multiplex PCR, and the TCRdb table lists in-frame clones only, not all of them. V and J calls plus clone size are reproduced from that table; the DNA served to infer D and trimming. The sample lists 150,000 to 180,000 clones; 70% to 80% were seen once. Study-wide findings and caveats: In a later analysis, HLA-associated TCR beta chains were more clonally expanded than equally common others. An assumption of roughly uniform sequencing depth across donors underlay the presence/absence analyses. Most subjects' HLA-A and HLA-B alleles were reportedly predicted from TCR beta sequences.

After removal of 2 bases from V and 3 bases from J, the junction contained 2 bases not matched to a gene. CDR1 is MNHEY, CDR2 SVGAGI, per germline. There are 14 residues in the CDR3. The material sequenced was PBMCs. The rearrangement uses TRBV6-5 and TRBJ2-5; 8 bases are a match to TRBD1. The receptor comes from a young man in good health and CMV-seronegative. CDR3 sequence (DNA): TGTGCCAGCAGTTACCCAGGGGGCAAAGAGACCCAGTACTTC. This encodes CASSYPGGKETQYF.